The 6 T cell receptor beta chains presented below share a single source sample, sequenced in a study of shared clonotypes between healthy human individuals (TCRdb year 2020). Library generation was performed with the immunoSEQ multiplex PCR assay. Entries here come from immuneACCESS through TCRdb and include only in-frame sequences with V and J called. Some clones fail to appear in such tables; in the studies checked, an unresolved V gene covers under half of the shortfall, and the cause of the remainder is unknown. The sample profile shows some 2,500,000 clones; less than 95% of them were found once. 0.37% of the sample rests with the top ten. Sequenced: naive CD4+ T cells from PBMCs. The intended sense of this specimen's cell subset or site label: CD45RA+ positively selected. These receptors were taken from a man younger than 30 in good health. Some clones in this sample may be carry-over from other donors' samples.

The CDR3 loop is CASSLSSGELFF. The CDR3 DNA follows: TGTGCCAGCAGCTTATCTTCCGGGGAGCTGTTTTTT. V gene TRBV7-9 combines with J gene TRBJ2-2, with no clear D. The CDR3 spans 12 residues. V dropped 2 bases and J dropped 6 bases, with 4 bases sitting between them. The V gene's germline CDR1 is SEHNR and CDR2 FQNEAQ (reference sequence).

This clone was detected only once. The chain uses TRBV27 and TRBJ2-7; 10 positions agree with TRBD1. Germline V gene sequence: CDR1 MNHEY, CDR2 SMNVEV (reference sequence). The CDR3 spans 16 residues. Germline trimming cut 5 bases from V and 3 bases from J; bases unmatched to any gene: 10. The CDR3 nucleotides are TGTGCCAGCAGTGCCTTGGGAGGACAGGGGGTCTACGAGCAGTACTTC. Protein sequence: CASSALGGQGVYEQYF.

Note on this clone: Additional DNA sequences in this sample encode the identical CDR3. The chain uses TRBV6-5 and TRBJ2-7; D may be TRBD2 (5 bases). The CDR3 spans 15 residues. Germline V lookup: CDR1 MNHEY, CDR2 SVGAGI. Trimming took 0 bases from V and 1 from J, leaving 10 bases between them. CDR3: CASSYSRGNSYEQYF. CDR3 DNA: TGTGCCAGCAGTTACTCGAGAGGGAATTCCTACGAGCAGTACTTC.

The J gene is TRBJ2-3, the V gene TRBV7-3; D is undetermined. This CDR3 spans 15 amino acids. Germline values: CDR1 SGHTA, CDR2 FQGTGA. V dropped 0 bases and J dropped 0 bases, with 7 bases sitting between them. This CDR3 is CASSLTSASTDTQYF. The DNA for the CDR3 is TGTGCCAGCAGCTTAACGAGCGCTAGCACAGATACGCAGTATTTT.

The V and J genes are TRBV10-3 and TRBJ1-1, with TRBD1 matching over 8 bases. Unmatched junction bases numbered 4, after V lost 6 bases and J lost 1 base. There are 14 residues in the CDR3. Germline V gives CDR1 ENHRY, CDR2 SYGVKD. The CDR3 loop reads CAISATGENTEAFF. In DNA form, the CDR3 reads TGTGCCATCAGCGCGACAGGGGAGAACACTGAAGCTTTCTTT.

As regards this clone: This specimen includes other DNA sequences encoding the same CDR3. The chain has TRBV2 and TRBJ1-1; a possible D gene is TRBD1 (5 bases). Germline loops: CDR1 SNHLY, CDR2 FYNNEI. This CDR3 spans 13 amino acids. Trimming removed 6 bases at V and 0 bases at J, with 8 bases between. CDR3 sequence: CASRTAMNTEAFF. In DNA form, the CDR3 reads TGTGCCAGCAGGACAGCCATGAACACTGAAGCTTTCTTT.